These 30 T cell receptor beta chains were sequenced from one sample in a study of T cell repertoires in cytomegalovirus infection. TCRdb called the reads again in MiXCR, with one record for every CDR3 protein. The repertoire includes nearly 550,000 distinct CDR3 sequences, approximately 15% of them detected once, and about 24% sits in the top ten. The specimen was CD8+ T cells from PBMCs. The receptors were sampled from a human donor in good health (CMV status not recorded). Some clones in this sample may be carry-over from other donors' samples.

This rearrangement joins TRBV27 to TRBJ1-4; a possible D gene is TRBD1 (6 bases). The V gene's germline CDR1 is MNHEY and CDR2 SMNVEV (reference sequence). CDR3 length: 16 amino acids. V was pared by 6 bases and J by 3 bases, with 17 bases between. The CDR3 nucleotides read TGTGCCAGCAGCGGGTGGACCGGGGGCGCTAATGAAAAACTGTTTTTT. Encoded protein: CASSGWTGGANEKLFF.

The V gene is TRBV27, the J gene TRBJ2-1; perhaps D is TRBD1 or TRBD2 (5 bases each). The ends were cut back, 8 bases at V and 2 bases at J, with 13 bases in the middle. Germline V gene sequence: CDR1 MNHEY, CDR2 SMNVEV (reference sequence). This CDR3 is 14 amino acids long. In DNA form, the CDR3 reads TGTGCCAGCGGGTCGGGGCAAACCTACAATGAGCAGTTCTTC. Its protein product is CASGSGQTYNEQFF.

The CDR3 is CASSLTLTDTQYF. The DNA for the CDR3 is TGTGCCAGCAGTTTAACACTCACAGATACGCAGTATTTT. V is TRBV28 and J is TRBJ2-3, with D unclear. The germline V gene has CDR1 MDHEN and CDR2 SYDVKM. Deletions cut 2 bases from V and 2 bases from J, with 5 bases between. This CDR3 comprises 13 residues.

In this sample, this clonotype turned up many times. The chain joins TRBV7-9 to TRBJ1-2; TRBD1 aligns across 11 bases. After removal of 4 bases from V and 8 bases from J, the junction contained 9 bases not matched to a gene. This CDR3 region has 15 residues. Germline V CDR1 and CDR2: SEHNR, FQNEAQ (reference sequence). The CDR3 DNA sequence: TGTGCCAGCAGCTCCGGACAGGGGGCAACGGGAGGCTACACCTTC. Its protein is CASSSGQGATGGYTF.

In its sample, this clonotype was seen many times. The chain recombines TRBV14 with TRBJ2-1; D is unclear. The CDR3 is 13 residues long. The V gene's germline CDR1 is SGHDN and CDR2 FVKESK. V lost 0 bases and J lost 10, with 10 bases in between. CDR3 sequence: CASSQDTGGEQFF. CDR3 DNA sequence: TGTGCCAGCAGCCAAGATACCGGTGGCGAGCAGTTCTTC.

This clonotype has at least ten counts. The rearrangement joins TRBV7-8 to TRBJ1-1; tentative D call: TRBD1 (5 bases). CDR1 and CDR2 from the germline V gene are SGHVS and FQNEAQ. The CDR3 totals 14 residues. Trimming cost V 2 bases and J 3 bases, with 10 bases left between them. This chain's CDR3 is CASSLLEGDTEAFF. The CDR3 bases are TGTGCCAGCAGCTTATTAGAAGGGGACACTGAAGCTTTCTTT.

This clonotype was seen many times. The CDR3 DNA sequence: TGTGCCAGCAGCTCCAGCTCCGTCCAGGGTGATCAGCCCCAGCATTTT. Translating gives CASSSSSVQGDQPQHF. The chain has TRBV7-8 and TRBJ1-5; maybe TRBD1 (5 bases). The V gene's germline CDR1 is SGHVS and CDR2 FQNEAQ. This CDR3 is built from 16 residues. Trimming removed 4 bases at V and 5 bases at J, with 18 bases between. The variable domain in full, with the rest retrieved from reference TRBV7-8 and TRBJ1-5, is GAGVSQSPRYKVAKRGQDVALRCDPISGHVSLFWYQQALGQGPEFLTYFQNEAQLDKSGLPSDRFFAERPEGSVSTLKIQRTQQEDSAVYLCASSSSSVQGDQPQHFGDGTRLSIL.

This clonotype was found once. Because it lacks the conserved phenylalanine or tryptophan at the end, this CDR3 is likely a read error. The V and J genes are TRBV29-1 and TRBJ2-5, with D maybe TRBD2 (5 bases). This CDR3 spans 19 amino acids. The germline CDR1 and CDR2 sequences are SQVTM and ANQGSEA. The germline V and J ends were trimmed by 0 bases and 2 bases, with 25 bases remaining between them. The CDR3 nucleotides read TGCAGCGTTGAAGATGAAGGAGGCCCTCCTCGGGCCGGACAAGAGACCCAGTACTTA. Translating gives CSVEDEGGPPRAGQETQYL.

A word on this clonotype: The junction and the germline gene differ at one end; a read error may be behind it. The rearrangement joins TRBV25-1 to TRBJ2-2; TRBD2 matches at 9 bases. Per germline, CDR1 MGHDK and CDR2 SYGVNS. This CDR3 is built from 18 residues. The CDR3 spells CASSESVAGVRDTGVLFF. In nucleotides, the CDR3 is TGTGCCAGCAGTGAATCGGTAGCGGGGGTCCGAGACACCGGGGTGCTGTTTTTT.

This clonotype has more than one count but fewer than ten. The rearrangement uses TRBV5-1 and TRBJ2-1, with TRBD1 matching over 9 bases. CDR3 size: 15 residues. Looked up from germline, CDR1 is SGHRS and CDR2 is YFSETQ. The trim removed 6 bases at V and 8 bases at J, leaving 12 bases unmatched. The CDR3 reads CASTQTGGYLDEQFF. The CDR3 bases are TGCGCCAGCACCCAGACAGGGGGTTATCTCGATGAGCAGTTCTTC.

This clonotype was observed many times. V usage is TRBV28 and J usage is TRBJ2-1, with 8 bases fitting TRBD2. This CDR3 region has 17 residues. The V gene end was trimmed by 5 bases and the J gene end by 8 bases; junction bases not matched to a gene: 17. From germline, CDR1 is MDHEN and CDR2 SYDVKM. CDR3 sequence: CASSQTPTGGPLYEQFF. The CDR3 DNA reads TGTGCCAGCAGTCAAACCCCTACGGGAGGGCCTCTCTATGAGCAGTTCTTC.

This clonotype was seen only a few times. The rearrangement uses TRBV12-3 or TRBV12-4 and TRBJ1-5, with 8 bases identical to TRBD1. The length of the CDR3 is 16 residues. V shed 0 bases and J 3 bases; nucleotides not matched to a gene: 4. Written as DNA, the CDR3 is TGTGCCAGCAGTTTAGCTAGGACAGGGAACAATCAGCCCCAGCATTTT. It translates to CASSLARTGNNQPQHF.

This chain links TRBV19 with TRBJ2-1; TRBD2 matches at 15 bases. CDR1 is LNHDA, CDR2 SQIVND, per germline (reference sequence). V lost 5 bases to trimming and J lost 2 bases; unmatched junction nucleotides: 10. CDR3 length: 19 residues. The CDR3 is CASSQDGTSGRTTYNEQFF. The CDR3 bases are TGTGCCAGTAGTCAGGATGGGACTAGCGGGAGGACAACCTACAATGAGCAGTTCTTC.

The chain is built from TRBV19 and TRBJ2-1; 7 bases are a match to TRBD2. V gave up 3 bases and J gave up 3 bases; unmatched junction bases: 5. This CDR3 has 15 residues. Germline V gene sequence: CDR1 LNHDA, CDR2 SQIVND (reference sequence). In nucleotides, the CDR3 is TGTGCCAGTAGTATCGCCCAGCGGGGCTACAATGAGCAGTTCTTC. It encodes CASSIAQRGYNEQFF.

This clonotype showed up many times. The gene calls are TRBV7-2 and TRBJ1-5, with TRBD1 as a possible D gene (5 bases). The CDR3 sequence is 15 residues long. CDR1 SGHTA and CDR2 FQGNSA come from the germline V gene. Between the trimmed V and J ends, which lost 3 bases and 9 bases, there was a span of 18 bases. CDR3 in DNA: TGTGCCAGCAGCTTGACACAGGAGATAGGGATGCCCCAGCATTTT. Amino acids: CASSLTQEIGMPQHF.

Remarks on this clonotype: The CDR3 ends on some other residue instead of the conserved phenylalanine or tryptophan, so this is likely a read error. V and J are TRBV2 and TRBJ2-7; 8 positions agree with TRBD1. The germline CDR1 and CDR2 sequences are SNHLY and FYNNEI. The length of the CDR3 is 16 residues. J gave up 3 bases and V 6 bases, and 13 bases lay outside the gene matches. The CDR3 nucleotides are TGTGCCAGCAGCGCGCCGACACAGGGGGTCGGCTACGAGCAGTACCTC. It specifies CASSAPTQGVGYEQYL.

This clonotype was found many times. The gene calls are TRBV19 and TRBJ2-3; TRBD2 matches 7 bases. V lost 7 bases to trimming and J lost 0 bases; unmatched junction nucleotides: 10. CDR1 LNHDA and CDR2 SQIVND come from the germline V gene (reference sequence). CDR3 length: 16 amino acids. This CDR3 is CASIPAASGSTDTQYF. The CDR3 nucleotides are TGTGCCAGTATCCCCGCGGCTAGCGGAAGCACAGATACGCAGTATTTT.

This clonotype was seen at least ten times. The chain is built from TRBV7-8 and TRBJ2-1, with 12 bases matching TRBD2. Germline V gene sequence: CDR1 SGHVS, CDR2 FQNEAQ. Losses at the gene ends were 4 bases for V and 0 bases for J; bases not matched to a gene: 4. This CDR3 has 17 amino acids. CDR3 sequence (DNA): TGTGCCAGCAGCTACAGACTAGCGGGGGACTCCTACAATGAGCAGTTCTTC. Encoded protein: CASSYRLAGDSYNEQFF.

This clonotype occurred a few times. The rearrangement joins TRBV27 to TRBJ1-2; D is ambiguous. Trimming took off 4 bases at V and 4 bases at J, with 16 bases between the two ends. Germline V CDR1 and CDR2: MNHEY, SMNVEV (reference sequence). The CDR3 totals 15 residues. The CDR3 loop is CASSSPGGGGYGYTF. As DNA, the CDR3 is TGTGCCAGCAGTTCCCCGGGTGGTGGAGGCTATGGCTACACCTTC.

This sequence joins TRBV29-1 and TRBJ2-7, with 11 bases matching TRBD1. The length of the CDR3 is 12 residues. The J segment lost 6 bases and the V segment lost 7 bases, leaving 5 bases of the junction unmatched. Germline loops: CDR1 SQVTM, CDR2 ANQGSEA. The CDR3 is CSAAGTGGEQYF. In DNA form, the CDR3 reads TGCAGCGCCGCGGGGACAGGGGGCGAGCAGTACTTC.

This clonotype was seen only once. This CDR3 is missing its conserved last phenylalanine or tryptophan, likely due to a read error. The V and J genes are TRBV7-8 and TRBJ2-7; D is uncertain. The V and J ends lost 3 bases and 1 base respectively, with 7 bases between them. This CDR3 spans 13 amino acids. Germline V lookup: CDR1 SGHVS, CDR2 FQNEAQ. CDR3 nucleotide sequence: TGTGCCAGCAGCTTCGACCGATCCTACGAGCAGTACTTA. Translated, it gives CASSFDRSYEQYL.

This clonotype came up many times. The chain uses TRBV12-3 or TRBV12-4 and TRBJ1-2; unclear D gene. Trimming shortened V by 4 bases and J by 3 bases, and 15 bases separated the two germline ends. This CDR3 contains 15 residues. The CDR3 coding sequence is TGTGCCAGCAGTTCACCTGCCGGCACTTACTATGGCTACACCTTC. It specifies CASSSPAGTYYGYTF.

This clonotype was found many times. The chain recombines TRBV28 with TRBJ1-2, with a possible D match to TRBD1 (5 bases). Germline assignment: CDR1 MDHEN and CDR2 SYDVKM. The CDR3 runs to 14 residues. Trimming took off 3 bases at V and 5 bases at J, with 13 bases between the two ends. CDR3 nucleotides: TGTGCCAGCAGTTTTAGTGAGGGGACTTATGGCTACACCTTC. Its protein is CASSFSEGTYGYTF.

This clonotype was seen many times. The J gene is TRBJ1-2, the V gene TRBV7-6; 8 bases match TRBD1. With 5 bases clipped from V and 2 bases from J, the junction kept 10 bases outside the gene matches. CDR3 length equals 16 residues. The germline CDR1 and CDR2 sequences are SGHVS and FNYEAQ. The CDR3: CASSLAKDRANYGYTF. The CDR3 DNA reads TGTGCCAGCAGCCTCGCAAAGGACAGGGCAAACTATGGCTACACCTTC.

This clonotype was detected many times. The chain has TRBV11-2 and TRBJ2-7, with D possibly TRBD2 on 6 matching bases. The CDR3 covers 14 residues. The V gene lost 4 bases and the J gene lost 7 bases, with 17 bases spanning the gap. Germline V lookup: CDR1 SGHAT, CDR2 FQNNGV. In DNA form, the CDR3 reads TGTGCCAGCAGCTGGGGCACGGGGGTGGGAGAGCAGTACTTC. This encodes CASSWGTGVGEQYF.

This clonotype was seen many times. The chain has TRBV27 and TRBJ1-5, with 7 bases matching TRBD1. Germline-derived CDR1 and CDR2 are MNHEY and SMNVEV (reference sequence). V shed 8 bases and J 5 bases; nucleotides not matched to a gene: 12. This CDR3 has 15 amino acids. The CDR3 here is CASRPEGGRHQPQHF. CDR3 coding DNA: TGTGCCAGCCGTCCCGAAGGGGGCAGGCATCAGCCCCAGCATTTT.

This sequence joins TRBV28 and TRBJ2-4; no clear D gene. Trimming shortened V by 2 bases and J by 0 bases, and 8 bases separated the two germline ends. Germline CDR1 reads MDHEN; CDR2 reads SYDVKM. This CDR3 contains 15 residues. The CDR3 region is CASSLGSIAKNIQYF. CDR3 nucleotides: TGTGCCAGCAGTTTAGGGTCTATAGCCAAAAACATTCAGTACTTC.

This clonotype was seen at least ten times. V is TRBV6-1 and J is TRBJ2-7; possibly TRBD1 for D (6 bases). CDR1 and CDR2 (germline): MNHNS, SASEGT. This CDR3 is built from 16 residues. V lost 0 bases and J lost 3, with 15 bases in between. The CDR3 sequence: CASSEAYGGGGYEQYF. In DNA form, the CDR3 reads TGTGCCAGCAGTGAAGCGTATGGGGGCGGAGGCTACGAGCAGTACTTC.

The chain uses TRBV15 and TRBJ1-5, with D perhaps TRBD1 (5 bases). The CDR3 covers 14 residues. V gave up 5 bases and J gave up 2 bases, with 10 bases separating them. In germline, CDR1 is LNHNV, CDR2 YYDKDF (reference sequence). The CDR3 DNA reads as TGTGCCACCAGCCAGGCGGGGGGCAATCAGCCCCAGCATTTT. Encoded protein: CATSQAGGNQPQHF.

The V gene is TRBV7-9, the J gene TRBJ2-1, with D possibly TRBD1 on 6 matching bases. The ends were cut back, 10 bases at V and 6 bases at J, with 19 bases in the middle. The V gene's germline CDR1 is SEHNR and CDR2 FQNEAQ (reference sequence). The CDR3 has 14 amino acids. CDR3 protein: CAIQGPRSPNEQFF. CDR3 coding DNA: TGTGCCATCCAGGGGCCCCGCTCCCCCAATGAGCAGTTCTTC. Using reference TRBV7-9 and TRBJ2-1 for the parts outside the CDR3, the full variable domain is DTGVSQNPRHKITKRGQNVTFRCDPISEHNRLYWYRQTLGQGPEFLTYFQNEAQLEKSRLLSDRFSAERPKGSFSTLEIQRTEQGDSAMYLCAIQGPRSPNEQFFGPGTRLTVL.